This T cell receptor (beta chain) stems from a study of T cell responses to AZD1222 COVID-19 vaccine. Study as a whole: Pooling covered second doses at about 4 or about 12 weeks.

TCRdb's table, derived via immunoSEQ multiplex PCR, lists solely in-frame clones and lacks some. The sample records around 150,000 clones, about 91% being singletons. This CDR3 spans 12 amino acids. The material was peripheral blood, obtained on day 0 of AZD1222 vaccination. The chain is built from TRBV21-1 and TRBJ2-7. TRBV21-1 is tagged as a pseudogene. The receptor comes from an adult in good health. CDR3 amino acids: CAGRQSSYEQYF. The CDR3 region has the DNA TGTGCCGGAAGGCAGAGCTCCTACGAGCAGTACTTC.